This entry lists 32 T cell receptor beta chains sequenced from one sample in a study of ipilimumab plus nivolumab after autologous stem cell transplantation. Generated by immunoSEQ multiplex PCR, the TCRdb table keeps only in-frame clones and is missing some. The repertoire consists of 15,000 to 20,000 clones, with approximately 80% occurring once and the leading ten covering 35%. This material consisted of PBMCs, taken in a trial of ipilimumab plus nivolumab as post-transplant consolidation. These receptors all stem from a male donor with diffuse large B-cell lymphoma.

The chain employs TRBV7-9 and TRBJ2-3, with 9 bases identical to TRBD1. CDR1 SEHNR and CDR2 FQNEAQ come from the germline V gene (reference sequence). The CDR3 runs to 16 residues. With V trimmed by 4 bases and J by 0 bases, 5 bases remained unmatched. In nucleotides, the CDR3 is TGTGCCAGCAGCTGGGGACAGGGTCTAAGCACAGATACGCAGTATTTT. Translated, it gives CASSWGQGLSTDTQYF.

V and J are TRBV2 and TRBJ1-2; 7 positions match TRBD1. Germline-derived CDR1 and CDR2 are SNHLY and FYNNEI. V dropped 4 bases and J dropped 3; count of bases not matched to a gene: 5. CDR3 length equals 14 residues. This CDR3 reads CASSVQGPDYGYTF. CDR3 bases: TGTGCCAGCAGTGTACAGGGGCCCGACTATGGCTACACCTTC.

V usage is TRBV5-1 and J usage is TRBJ2-7, with 8 bases fitting TRBD2. V was clipped by 2 bases and J by 6 bases; unmatched bases: 7. This CDR3 is 14 amino acids long. Germline CDR1 SGHRS, CDR2 YFSETQ. Written as DNA, the CDR3 is TGCGCCAGCAGCTTAGGGACTAGTCTCGTCGAGCAGTACTTC. Its translation: CASSLGTSLVEQYF.

The chain has TRBV7-9 and TRBJ1-2; D not certain. The length of the CDR3 is 15 residues. Germline V gene lookup returns CDR1 SEHNR and CDR2 FQNEAQ (reference sequence). V shed 6 bases and J shed 2 bases, with 16 bases lying between them. CDR3: CASRPVLGVNYGYTF. DNA for the CDR3: TGTGCCAGCAGGCCTGTTCTCGGGGTAAACTATGGCTACACCTTC.

The chain couples TRBV5-1 to TRBJ2-6; 10 nucleotides line up with TRBD1. V trimming: 5 bases; J trimming: 2 bases; junction bases outside the gene matches: 7. Germline-derived CDR1 and CDR2 are SGHRS and YFSETQ. This CDR3 region has 17 residues. The CDR3 here is CASSSTGGAAGANVLTF. CDR3 sequence (DNA): TGCGCCAGCAGTTCGACAGGGGGCGCGGCTGGGGCCAACGTCCTGACTTTC. Complete variable domain (other parts from reference TRBV5-1 and TRBJ2-6): KAGVTQTPRYLIKTRGQQVTLSCSPISGHRSVSWYQQTPGQGLQFLFEYFSETQRNKGNFPGRFSGRQFSNSRSEMNVSTLELGDSALYLCASSSTGGAAGANVLTFGAGSRLTVL.

This chain connects TRBV7-2 to TRBJ2-7; D gene unclear. CDR1 is SGHTA, CDR2 FQGNSA, per germline. The CDR3 is 17 amino acids. The V gene lost 0 bases and the J gene lost 3 bases, with 18 bases spanning the gap. The chain's CDR3 is CASSLAGSPGQNYEQYF. CDR3 coding DNA: TGTGCCAGCAGCTTAGCCGGTTCTCCTGGCCAGAACTACGAGCAGTACTTC.

CDR3 sequence reads: CASSLGQTFEGEQFF. The DNA of the CDR3 is TGTGCCAGCAGCTTGGGGCAGACCTTCGAGGGTGAGCAGTTCTTC. The chain has TRBV5-8 and TRBJ2-1; TRBD2 is a possible D gene (5 bases). CDR1 and CDR2 from the germline V gene are SGHTS and YDEGEE. Deletions cut 0 bases from V and 9 bases from J, with 16 bases between. The length of the CDR3 is 15 residues.

This rearrangement joins TRBV7-3 to TRBJ2-5; D may be TRBD1 (5 bases). The end of the DNA aligns better with TRBJ2-7, so the J call may be wrong. Looked up from germline, CDR1 is SGHTA and CDR2 is FQGTGA. The CDR3 is 13 residues long. Here the CDR3 reads CASSLNRNYEQYF. The CDR3 DNA sequence: TGTGCCAGCAGCTTAAACAGGAACTACGAGCAGTACTTC.

V and J are TRBV6-1 and TRBJ1-1; tentatively, D is TRBD1 (6 bases). Germline assignment: CDR1 MNHNS and CDR2 SASEGT. The germline V and J ends were trimmed by 2 bases and 3 bases, with 13 bases remaining between them. This CDR3 comprises 15 residues. The CDR3 DNA is TGTGCCAGCAGTGAATCGGGGGGGCGGTACACTGAAGCTTTCTTT. Translating gives CASSESGGRYTEAFF.

The chain uses TRBV7-3 and TRBJ2-7, with a weak D call TRBD2 (6 bases). Between the trimmed V and J ends, which lost 2 bases and 5 bases, there was a span of 16 bases. The CDR3 contains 15 residues. Looked up from germline, CDR1 is SGHTA and CDR2 is FQGTGA. For the CDR3, the DNA is TGTGCCAGCAGCTTAGAGTCCGCGGGAAATCACGAGCAGTACTTC. It yields the protein CASSLESAGNHEQYF. Supplemented by reference TRBV7-3 and TRBJ2-7, the full variable domain reads GAGVSQTPSNKVTEKGKYVELRCDPISGHTALYWYRQSLGQGPEFLIYFQGTGAADDSGLPNDRFFAVRPEGSVSTLKIQRTERGDSAVYLCASSLESAGNHEQYFGPGTRLTVT.

This clone was seen only once. V is TRBV7-7 and J is TRBJ2-3; 9 bases agree with TRBD1. Germline values: CDR1 SSHAT, CDR2 FNYEAQ (reference sequence). This CDR3 has 14 amino acids. V lost 3 bases and J lost 4; bases outside the gene matches: 2. CDR3: CASSLGQGPDTQYF. DNA for the CDR3: TGTGCCAGCAGCTTGGGACAGGGCCCAGATACGCAGTATTTT.

The V gene is TRBV7-3, the J gene TRBJ2-3; D perhaps matches TRBD2 (7 bases). The V and J ends lost 7 bases and 2 bases respectively, with 13 bases between them. In germline, CDR1 is SGHTA, CDR2 FQGTGA. The CDR3 totals 14 residues. The CDR3: CASKPGGLTDTQYF. The CDR3, as DNA: TGTGCCAGCAAACCGGGGGGCCTCACAGATACGCAGTATTTT.

This sequence joins TRBV19 and TRBJ1-4; maybe TRBD1 (5 bases). CDR1 is LNHDA and CDR2 is SQIVND in the germline V gene (reference sequence). This CDR3 is built from 15 residues. Trimming removed 3 bases from V and 5 bases from J, with 13 bases in between. The CDR3 DNA is TGTGCCAGTAGTATTTGGGGGAAGGGGAATGAAAAACTGTTTTTT. Its protein is CASSIWGKGNEKLFF.

The V and J genes are TRBV10-1 and TRBJ2-1, with 7 bases fitting TRBD1. The CDR3 length is 15 residues. CDR1 and CDR2 (germline): WNHNN, SYGVQD (reference sequence). The J segment lost 0 bases and the V segment lost 3 bases, leaving 2 bases of the junction unmatched. The CDR3 spells CASSEGTASYNEQFF. In DNA, the CDR3 is TGCGCCAGCAGTGAAGGGACAGCCTCCTACAATGAGCAGTTCTTC.

The chain has TRBV21-1 and TRBJ1-6; the DNA was not compared with TRBD1, the D call given in the table. TRBV21-1 is given as a pseudogene. The CDR3 totals 14 residues. CDR3 sequence reads: CASSSPTGYWPLHF. CDR3 DNA: TGTGCCAGCAGCAGCCCGACAGGGTACTGGCCCCTCCACTTT.

The chain couples TRBV5-1 to TRBJ2-7; a weak D match, TRBD1 (5 bases). This CDR3 has 13 amino acids. Between the trimmed V and J ends, which lost 4 bases and 5 bases, there was a span of 13 bases. Germline-derived CDR1 and CDR2 are SGHRS and YFSETQ. CDR3 sequence: CASSKDSNHEQYF. The CDR3 region has the DNA TGCGCCAGCAGCAAAGACAGCAACCACGAGCAGTACTTC. Supplemented by reference TRBV5-1 and TRBJ2-7, the full variable domain reads KAGVTQTPRYLIKTRGQQVTLSCSPISGHRSVSWYQQTPGQGLQFLFEYFSETQRNKGNFPGRFSGRQFSNSRSEMNVSTLELGDSALYLCASSKDSNHEQYFGPGTRLTVT.

The rearrangement joins TRBV5-4 to TRBJ1-4; no reliable D call. CDR1 is SGHNT, CDR2 YYREEE, per germline (reference sequence). CDR3 length equals 17 residues. V gave up 3 bases and J gave up 4 bases, with 19 bases separating them. As DNA, the CDR3 is TGTGCCAGCAGCTCCATCAAGCGGGGTCGTGGTAATGAAAAACTGTTTTTT. Amino acid sequence: CASSSIKRGRGNEKLFF. The complete variable domain, with remaining parts taken from reference TRBV5-4 and TRBJ1-4, reads ETGVTQSPTHLIKTRGQQVTLRCSSQSGHNTVSWYQQALGQGPQFIFQYYREEENGRGNFPPRFSGLQFPNYSSELNVNALELDDSALYLCASSSIKRGRGNEKLFFGSGTQLSVL.

The chain combines TRBV7-5 with TRBJ2-7; TRBD1 is the table's D call and was not checked against the DNA. TRBV7-5 is deemed a pseudogene. The CDR3 runs 15 residues. CDR3 protein: CVRSLEAGSSYEQYF. The CDR3 DNA sequence: TGTGTCAGAAGCTTAGAGGCAGGGTCCTCCTACGAGCAGTACTTC.

The chain has TRBV5-4 and TRBJ1-1; 7 nucleotides agree with TRBD1. CDR1 SGHNT and CDR2 YYREEE come from the germline V gene (reference sequence). The CDR3 consists of 15 residues. With 2 bases clipped from V and 1 base from J, the junction kept 5 bases outside the gene matches. CDR3 DNA: TGTGCCAGCAGCTTACCGGGACAGCCGAACACTGAAGCTTTCTTT. This translates into CASSLPGQPNTEAFF.

This clone was observed a handful of times. The chain couples TRBV9 to TRBJ2-7; D is uncertain. V was cut by 0 bases and J by 0 bases, with 7 bases left in between. Germline CDR1 SGDLS, CDR2 YYNGEE. This CDR3 contains 14 residues. The CDR3 bases are TGTGCCAGCAGCGTAGCCGTTTCCTCCTACGAGCAGTACTTC. Protein product: CASSVAVSSYEQYF.

The chain employs TRBV4-1 and TRBJ2-1; the D is unclear. V was trimmed by 1 base and J by 8 bases, leaving 15 bases between them. The CDR3 length is 15 residues. CDR1 and CDR2 (germline): MGHRA, YSYEKL. CDR3 protein: CASSQVPGPVDEQFF. The CDR3 DNA sequence: TGCGCCAGCAGCCAAGTCCCCGGGCCCGTTGATGAGCAGTTCTTC.

The chain links TRBV6-1 to TRBJ2-7; D is ambiguous. CDR3 length equals 13 residues. Germline values: CDR1 MNHNS, CDR2 SASEGT. V was cut by 5 bases and J by 0 bases, with 8 bases left in between. This CDR3 is CASSRALSYEQYF. The CDR3 DNA is TGTGCCAGCAGTCGAGCCCTCTCCTACGAGCAGTACTTC.

V usage is TRBV7-3 and J usage is TRBJ1-1; no reliable D call. The V gene lost 3 bases and the J gene lost 6 bases, with 11 bases spanning the gap. The length of the CDR3 is 13 residues. The germline V gene has CDR1 SGHTA and CDR2 FQGTGA. CDR3 amino acids: CASSLGGAPEAFF. CDR3 nucleotides: TGTGCCAGCAGCTTGGGCGGTGCCCCTGAAGCTTTCTTT.

CDR3 in DNA: TGTGCCAGCAGGGAGGCGGGAGCCGCAAAGCAGTACTTC. As protein: CASREAGAAKQYF. The chain couples TRBV25-1 to TRBJ2-5; 7 bases fit TRBD2. CDR3 length: 13 residues. The junction had 12 bases not matched to a gene; V was cut back by 6 bases and J by 11 bases. Germline V lookup: CDR1 MGHDK, CDR2 SYGVNS.

This clone was seen more than once but under ten times. The rearrangement links TRBV29-1 to TRBJ1-2; perhaps TRBD1 as D (6 bases). This CDR3 has 17 residues. CDR1 is SQVTM, CDR2 ANQGSEA, per germline. The V end lost 2 bases, the J end lost 4 bases, and 23 bases lay between the germline ends. Here the CDR3 DNA reads TGCAGCGTTGAACCTACCCCCGGGACAAAGGTCGGCTATGGCTACACCTTC. Translated, it gives CSVEPTPGTKVGYGYTF.

V is TRBV6-5 and J is TRBJ1-2; TRBD1 matches at 9 bases. Germline loops: CDR1 MNHEY, CDR2 SVGAGI. This CDR3 comprises 14 residues. Trimming removed 5 bases from V and 3 bases from J; junction bases left unmatched: 4. The CDR3 loop is CASSRQGVYYGYTF. The CDR3 region has the DNA TGTGCCAGCAGTCGACAGGGGGTGTACTATGGCTACACCTTC.

The chain joins TRBV6-1 to TRBJ2-3; 7 bases map to TRBD2. The CDR3 has 15 residues. Trimming at V came to 5 bases and at J to 0 bases, leaving 5 bases not matched to a gene. CDR1 MNHNS and CDR2 SASEGT come from the germline V gene. The chain's CDR3 is CASSSLAVSTDTQYF. The CDR3 nucleotides read TGTGCCAGCAGTTCCCTAGCGGTTAGCACAGATACGCAGTATTTT.

This chain connects TRBV5-8 to TRBJ1-2; D is undetermined. The CDR3 has 15 residues. The V end was cut by 2 bases, the J end by 7 bases, with 18 bases between. Per germline, CDR1 SGHTS and CDR2 YDEGEE. CDR3 sequence: CASSFKETPVRGYTF. As DNA, the CDR3 is TGTGCCAGCAGCTTTAAGGAGACCCCAGTGCGTGGCTACACCTTC. Using reference TRBV5-8 and TRBJ1-2 for the parts outside the CDR3, the full variable domain is EAGVTQSPTHLIKTRGQQATLRCSPISGHTSVYWYQQALGLGLQFLLWYDEGEERNRGNFPPRFSGRQFPNYSSELNVNALELEDSALYLCASSFKETPVRGYTFGSGTRLTVV.

The chain has TRBV19 and TRBJ1-1, with a weak D call TRBD1 (5 bases). The germline gives CDR1 LNHDA, CDR2 SQIVND (reference sequence). V was trimmed by 8 bases and J by 6 bases, leaving 16 bases between them. This CDR3 has 13 residues. CDR3 coding DNA: TGTGCCAGTTCCCCCCAGGGTTCGGCTGAAGCTTTCTTT. As protein: CASSPQGSAEAFF.

The chain couples TRBV30 to TRBJ1-3; unclear D gene. CDR3 size: 14 residues. V dropped 2 bases and J dropped 0 bases, with 8 bases sitting between them. CDR1 and CDR2 from the germline V gene are GTSNPN and SVGIG (reference sequence). DNA of the CDR3: TGTGCCTGGAGTTTTGAAAGCTCTGGAAACACCATATATTTT. Protein product: CAWSFESSGNTIYF.

The chain recombines TRBV9 with TRBJ1-1, with a possible D match to TRBD1 (6 bases). Trimming removed 0 bases at V and 4 bases at J, with 10 bases between. Germline CDR1 SGDLS, CDR2 YYNGEE. CDR3 length equals 14 residues. CDR3 nucleotides: TGTGCCAGCAGCGTAGGGACAGAACTCACTGAAGCTTTCTTT. It yields the protein CASSVGTELTEAFF.

The chain combines TRBV6-6 with TRBJ2-3; 7 positions agree with TRBD1. The germline V gene has CDR1 MNHNY and CDR2 SVGAGI (reference sequence). This CDR3 has 12 amino acids. With V trimmed by 8 bases and J by 6 bases, 5 bases remained unmatched. The CDR3: CASGDSLDTQYF. DNA for the CDR3: TGTGCCAGCGGGGACAGCTTGGATACGCAGTATTTT.